Listed here are 7 T cell receptor beta chains from one sample, sequenced in a study of CD8 T cells in Susac syndrome. Reverse transcription of about 0.45 to 1 ug RNA used random hexamers. TCRdb reanalysed the immunoSEQ multiplex PCR reads using MiXCR and keeps one entry per CDR3 protein. The sample has 110,000 or so distinct CDR3 sequences, 93% seen once. The sequencing input was CD4+ T cells from PBMCs. The receptors stem from a human donor with multiple sclerosis.

This rearrangement joins TRBV18 to TRBJ2-1, with TRBD1 identical over 8 bases. The CDR3 extends over 15 amino acids. Germline lookup yields CDR1 KGHSH and CDR2 LQKENI. V lost 0 bases to trimming and J lost 13 bases; unmatched junction nucleotides: 11. Here the CDR3 DNA reads TGTGCCAGCTCACCACCCGCAGGGGGCCAATCGAGACAGTTCTTC. Its translation: CASSPPAGGQSRQFF.

This clonotype showed up just once. The genes are TRBV29-1 and TRBJ1-1, with no clear D. This CDR3 spans 11 amino acids. Deletions cut 4 bases from V and 5 bases from J, with 8 bases between. Germline-derived CDR1 and CDR2 are SQVTM and ANQGSEA. CDR3 sequence (DNA): TGCAGCGTTGCGTCCAGAACTGAAGCTTTCTTT. Protein: CSVASRTEAFF.

The chain uses TRBV4-2 and TRBJ2-1; 13 bases line up with TRBD2. This CDR3 is 16 amino acids long. Germline values: CDR1 LGHNA, CDR2 YNFKEQ. J gave up 7 bases and V 0 bases, and 3 bases lay outside the gene matches. Written as DNA, the CDR3 is TGTGCCAGCAGCCAAGACGGGACTAGCGGGGCAAATGAGCAGTTCTTC. It encodes CASSQDGTSGANEQFF.

The genes are TRBV7-3 and TRBJ1-3; D not certain. The germline V gene encodes CDR1 SGHTA and CDR2 FQGTGA. The CDR3 runs to 13 residues. Trimming cost V 4 bases and J 0 bases, with 4 bases left between them. The DNA for the CDR3 is TGTGCCAGCAGCTCAGTCTCTGGAAACACCATATATTTT. Translated, it gives CASSSVSGNTIYF.

The chain is built from TRBV7-2 and TRBJ2-5; D not certain. Trimming took 1 base from V and 4 from J, leaving 10 bases between them. The CDR3 runs 14 residues. CDR1 and CDR2 from the germline V gene are SGHTA and FQGNSA. For the CDR3, the DNA is TGTGCCAGCAGCTTAGATCTTAGCACAGAGACCCAGTACTTC. Protein sequence: CASSLDLSTETQYF.

The rearrangement links TRBV19 to TRBJ1-5; no clear D gene. The CDR3 has 15 amino acids. Germline CDR1 and CDR2: LNHDA and SQIVND (reference sequence). The V gene lost 5 bases and the J gene lost 0 bases, with 11 bases spanning the gap. The CDR3 DNA reads as TGTGCCAGTAGTCTCAAACTGAATAGCAATCAGCCCCAGCATTTT. It is translated as CASSLKLNSNQPQHF. Based on the CDR3 plus reference TRBV19 and TRBJ1-5, the full variable domain is DGGITQSPKYLFRKEGQNVTLSCEQNLNHDAMYWYRQDPGQGLRLIYYSQIVNDFQKGDIAEGYSVSREKKESFPLTVTSAQKNPTAFYLCASSLKLNSNQPQHFGDGTRLSIL.

The V gene is TRBV6-5, the J gene TRBJ2-5; D is perhaps TRBD2 (7 bases). The CDR3 spans 14 residues. V was trimmed by 4 bases and J by 2 bases, leaving 11 bases between them. Germline assignment: CDR1 MNHEY and CDR2 SVGAGI. CDR3: CASSFGGPQETQYF. CDR3 DNA sequence: TGTGCCAGCAGTTTCGGGGGGCCACAAGAGACCCAGTACTTC.